This T cell receptor beta chain was sequenced for a study of beta chain features in type 1 diabetes. Points from the study as a whole: Shortening of TCRB CDR3s, moderate but significant, appeared in all four CD4+ subsets of Type 1 diabetes patients.

All of the isolated RNA was reverse transcribed, so expressed TCRB transcripts were sequenced. Produced via immunoSEQ multiplex PCR; TCRdb's table is partial and in-frame only. Here the sample spans about 700,000 clones, under 15% being singletons. Germline-derived CDR1 and CDR2 are MGHRA and YSYEKL. The V end was cut by 8 bases, the J end by 4 bases, with 11 bases between. The CDR3 covers 13 residues. Only a few counts were recorded for this clone. Its antigen is not known. Sample: naive CD4+ T cells from blood. The chain couples TRBV4-1 to TRBJ1-4, with D possibly TRBD1 on 5 matching bases. The source of this sequence is a man aged 18-30 years with type 1 diabetes. The CDR3 loop is CASGVRGNEKLFF. DNA for the CDR3: TGCGCCAGCGGAGTAAGGGGTAATGAAAAACTGTTTTTT.